This T cell receptor beta chain was retrieved from a study of post-analysis software for immune sequencing data. This clonotype was counted only a few times. Its antigen is undetermined. Every TCR beta cDNA library bore unique molecular identifiers. TCRdb reanalysed the PCR reads using MiXCR and keeps one entry per CDR3 protein. The sample holds hundreds of thousands of distinct CDR3 sequences; roughly 29% are singletons and the top ten take around 0.56%. Study results and caveats: Among roughly five TRBV segments more frequent in patients than controls were TRBV5-6, TRBV5-1 and TRBV20-1.

The CDR3 has 15 residues. Trimming removed 2 bases from V and 3 bases from J, with 13 bases in between. The germline V gene has CDR1 SGHTA and CDR2 FQGNSA. This receptor was obtained from a girl aged 10 to 17 with multiple sclerosis. Sequencing used blood. The gene calls are TRBV7-2 and TRBJ2-5; no clear D. CDR3 loop: CASSLSRTLEETQYF. The CDR3 DNA follows: TGTGCCAGCAGCTTATCCCGGACGTTAGAAGAGACCCAGTACTTC. Supplemented by reference TRBV7-2 and TRBJ2-5, the full variable domain reads GAGVSQSPSNKVTEKGKDVELRCDPISGHTALYWYRQSLGQGLEFLIYFQGNSAPDKSGLPSDRFSAERTGGSVSTLTIQRTQQEDSAVYLCASSLSRTLEETQYFGPGTRLLVL.